The 21 T cell receptor beta chains below come from one sample, sequenced in a study of control samples from healthy donors and cancer patients. Assay used: immunoSEQ multiplex PCR; TCRdb lists only in-frame clones, some missing. This repertoire shows about 180,000 clones, around 90% found once; its top ten account for 1.2% to 1.5%. Sequencing input: blood. These receptors were obtained from a woman between 45 and 60 years old in good health.

The chain links TRBV5-1 to TRBJ1-2, with TRBD1 identical over 9 bases. V lost 3 bases, J lost 8 bases, and 17 bases stayed unmatched. Germline CDR1 reads SGHRS; CDR2 reads YFSETQ. The CDR3 is made up of 17 amino acids. CDR3 in DNA: TGCGCCAGCAGCTCCATGCCCGGGACAGGGCCTATGGAGGGCTACACCTTC. Translation: CASSSMPGTGPMEGYTF.

CDR3 DNA: TGCAGCGTTCCCGAGACAGGTTGGGGCACTGAAGCTTTCTTT. This encodes CSVPETGWGTEAFF. V and J are TRBV29-1 and TRBJ1-1, with D possibly matching TRBD1 (6 bases). CDR1 SQVTM and CDR2 ANQGSEA come from the germline V gene. The germline V and J ends were trimmed by 5 bases and 4 bases, with 17 bases remaining between them. This CDR3 comprises 14 residues.

The J gene is TRBJ1-6, the V gene TRBV4-3, with D unclear. The V end was cut by 4 bases, the J end by 9 bases, with 7 bases between. The CDR3 extends over 12 amino acids. Germline assignment: CDR1 LGHNA and CDR2 YSLEER. The CDR3 nucleotides read TGCGCCAGCAGCCTTTCCGGTTCACCCCTCCACTTT. Translation: CASSLSGSPLHF.

The V call is TRBV28, the J call TRBJ1-3; possible D gene TRBD1, 5 bases. V was shortened by 2 bases and J by 2 bases, with 10 bases between the two germline ends. The CDR3 totals 15 residues. Germline V gene lookup returns CDR1 MDHEN and CDR2 SYDVKM. CDR3 region: CASSLKGGAGNTIYF. In nucleotides, the CDR3 is TGTGCCAGCAGTTTAAAGGGAGGGGCTGGAAACACCATATATTTT. Full variable domain (rest looked up from reference TRBV28 and TRBJ1-3): DVKVTQSSRYLVKRTGEKVFLECVQDMDHENMFWYRQDPGLGLRLIYFSYDVKMKEKGDIPEGYSVSREKKERFSLILESASTNQTSMYLCASSLKGGAGNTIYFGEGSWLTVV.

The V and J genes are TRBV30 and TRBJ1-1; D is perhaps TRBD1 (6 bases). The CDR3 loop spans 11 amino acids. Per germline, CDR1 GTSNPN and CDR2 SVGIG (reference sequence). V was cut by 3 bases and J by 8 bases, with 10 bases left in between. CDR3 sequence reads: CAWRYREEAFF. As DNA, the CDR3 is TGTGCCTGGAGATACAGGGAGGAAGCTTTCTTT. Full variable domain (missing parts from reference TRBV30 and TRBJ1-1): SQTIHQWPATLVQPVGSPLSLECTVEGTSNPNLYWYRQAAGRGLQLLFYSVGIGQISSEVPQNLSASRPQDRQFILSSKKLLLSDSGFYLCAWRYREEAFFGQGTRLTVV.

The V and J genes are TRBV6-1 and TRBJ2-1, with 12 positions matching TRBD2. Trimming at V came to 2 bases and at J to 0 bases, leaving 2 bases not matched to a gene. Germline CDR1 and CDR2: MNHNS and SASEGT. This CDR3 has 17 amino acids. This CDR3 is CASSELTSGSSYNEQFF. CDR3 DNA: TGTGCCAGCAGTGAACTGACTAGCGGGAGCTCCTACAATGAGCAGTTCTTC.

This clone was counted a single time. The DNA for the CDR3 is TGCGCCAGCAGTGAACAGAACTATGGCTACACCTTC. This translates into CASSEQNYGYTF. The chain uses TRBV10-2 and TRBJ1-2; the D is unclear. The V gene's germline CDR1 is WSHSY and CDR2 SAAADI. The V gene lost 3 bases and the J gene lost 2 bases, with 4 bases spanning the gap. The CDR3 loop spans 12 amino acids.

This clone was recorded a few times. The chain carries TRBV4-1 and TRBJ1-2, with a possible D match to TRBD1 (5 bases). CDR1 and CDR2 from the germline V gene are MGHRA and YSYEKL. The CDR3 spans 12 residues. V lost 7 bases to trimming and J lost 1 base, with 7 bases between them. The CDR3 region is CASTQGNYGYTF. DNA of the CDR3: TGCGCCAGCACCCAGGGTAACTATGGCTACACCTTC.

The chain is built from TRBV5-4 and TRBJ1-2; TRBD1 is a possible D gene (5 bases). Looked up from germline, CDR1 is SGHNT and CDR2 is YYREEE (reference sequence). The CDR3 length is 12 residues. V dropped 2 bases and J dropped 7 bases, with 9 bases sitting between them. CDR3 sequence: CASSLEGFGYTF. The CDR3 bases are TGTGCCAGCAGCTTAGAGGGGTTTGGCTACACCTTC.

The chain is built from TRBV4-1 and TRBJ2-1; 12 positions match TRBD2. This CDR3 has 14 amino acids. The trim removed 5 bases at V and 6 bases at J, leaving 2 bases unmatched. The germline CDR1 and CDR2 sequences are MGHRA and YSYEKL. CDR3 sequence: CASSASGRANEQFF. DNA for the CDR3: TGCGCCAGCAGCGCTAGCGGGAGGGCCAATGAGCAGTTCTTC.

The chain combines TRBV5-8 with TRBJ2-1; TRBD2 aligns across 11 bases. Germline lookup yields CDR1 SGHTS and CDR2 YDEGEE. This CDR3 is 18 amino acids long. V shed 2 bases and J 2 bases; nucleotides not matched to a gene: 9. The CDR3 region is CASSLMVLAGGTYNEQFF. CDR3 DNA sequence: TGTGCCAGCAGCTTAATGGTGCTAGCGGGGGGTACCTACAATGAGCAGTTCTTC.

This clone was observed a handful of times. The chain employs TRBV3-1 (or the pseudogene TRBV3-2) and TRBJ2-4; 7 bases map to TRBD1. V lost 2 bases and J lost 6; bases outside the gene matches: 4. Germline CDR1 LGHDT, CDR2 YNNKEL (reference sequence). This CDR3 is 14 amino acids long. CDR3 in amino acids: CASSQPGQLNIQYF. Written as DNA, the CDR3 is TGTGCCAGCAGCCAACCGGGACAGCTAAACATTCAGTACTTC.

The chain is built from TRBV4-1 and TRBJ1-5, with D possibly matching TRBD1 (5 bases). Germline V lookup: CDR1 MGHRA, CDR2 YSYEKL. This CDR3 has 16 residues. V gave up 0 bases and J gave up 11 bases, with 20 bases separating them. The CDR3 DNA reads TGCGCCAGCAGCCAAGATTGGGCAGGGAGGGCTGAGGCCCAGCATTTT. It encodes CASSQDWAGRAEAQHF.

In its sample, this clone was seen once. The CDR3 nucleotides are TGTGCCAGCAGTTTACCCTCCAAAGAGACCCAGTACTTC. This translates into CASSLPSKETQYF. The rearrangement links TRBV28 to TRBJ2-5; D call uncertain. Germline V gene lookup returns CDR1 MDHEN and CDR2 SYDVKM. V gave up 2 bases and J gave up 3 bases, with 7 bases separating them. The CDR3 length is 13 residues.

This chain uses TRBV19 with TRBJ2-7; D is unclear. V lost 4 bases and J lost 2, with 12 bases in between. This CDR3 region has 14 residues. Germline V gene sequence: CDR1 LNHDA, CDR2 SQIVND (reference sequence). The CDR3 DNA is TGTGCCAGTAGTAGAGCAGGACGGACCTACGAGCAGTACTTC. Protein: CASSRAGRTYEQYF. The variable domain in full, with the rest retrieved from reference TRBV19 and TRBJ2-7, is DGGITQSPKYLFRKEGQNVTLSCEQNLNHDAMYWYRQDPGQGLRLIYYSQIVNDFQKGDIAEGYSVSREKKESFPLTVTSAQKNPTAFYLCASSRAGRTYEQYFGPGTRLTVT.

As to this clone: Within the sample, other DNA sequences also encode this same CDR3. CDR3 in DNA: TGTGCCAGCAGTTCGCCGGGACAGGGGGACTATGGCTACACCTTC. Its protein is CASSSPGQGDYGYTF. This chain links TRBV6-2 or TRBV6-3 with TRBJ1-2; 11 nucleotides agree with TRBD1. CDR1 and CDR2 (germline): MNHEY, SVGEGT. This CDR3 comprises 15 residues. The V segment lost 4 bases and the J segment 3 bases; nucleotides outside the gene matches: 4.

This chain joins TRBV27 and TRBJ2-1; weak D call: TRBD1 (5 bases). With 4 bases removed from V and 9 bases from J, the gap between germline ends came to 16 bases. The CDR3 runs 14 residues. Germline CDR1 reads MNHEY; CDR2 reads SMNVEV (reference sequence). DNA of the CDR3: TGTGCCAGCAGTTCGACGCCCAGGGTGGGTGAGCAGTTCTTC. Translated, it gives CASSSTPRVGEQFF.

The CDR3 bases are TGTGCCAGCAGTTACCGGATGTTCTCCTACGAGCAGTACTTC. Residues: CASSYRMFSYEQYF. The V and J genes are TRBV6-2 or TRBV6-3 and TRBJ2-7; no clear D gene. CDR3 length: 14 amino acids. Germline V lookup: CDR1 MNHEY, CDR2 SVGEGT. V dropped 2 bases and J dropped 0 bases, with 8 bases sitting between them.

The rearrangement uses TRBV27 and TRBJ1-1; TRBD1 agrees at 8 bases. The ends lost 3 bases at V and 7 bases at J; junction bases unmatched: 7. The CDR3 sequence is 14 residues long. In germline, CDR1 is MNHEY, CDR2 SMNVEV (reference sequence). The CDR3 here is CASSFRQGIGEAFF. The CDR3 coding sequence is TGTGCCAGCAGTTTCAGACAGGGGATAGGTGAAGCTTTCTTT.

This clone was seen more than once but under ten times. This sequence joins TRBV19 and TRBJ1-1; D not resolved. The germline CDR1 and CDR2 sequences are LNHDA and SQIVND (reference sequence). With 5 bases removed from V and 4 bases from J, the gap between germline ends came to 5 bases. CDR3 length equals 11 residues. DNA of the CDR3: TGTGCCAGTAGTTCATTCACTGAAGCTTTCTTT. It encodes CASSSFTEAFF.

The sample holds a few counts of this clone. This rearrangement joins TRBV2 to TRBJ2-2; 7 bases agree with TRBD1. Germline V CDR1 and CDR2: SNHLY, FYNNEI. The CDR3 has 14 amino acids. V dropped 8 bases and J dropped 0; count of bases not matched to a gene: 3. CDR3 region: CASGGQANTGELFF. The CDR3 DNA reads TGTGCCAGCGGAGGACAGGCGAACACCGGGGAGCTGTTTTTT.